The 21 T cell receptor beta chains below were found in one sample sequenced in a study of blood T cell repertoires in COVID-19 (dated by TCRdb to the early 2020s). Library creation used the immunoSEQ multiplex PCR assay. In TCRdb, the immuneACCESS table is reduced to in-frame sequences with V and J assigned. These tables do not hold every clone; where another copy was compared, an unresolved V gene accounts for under half, and the others remain unexplained. This sample has under 300,000 clones in its table, and 75% to 95% of those were observed once. The biggest ten clones account for 1.5% to 2% of the sample. The material sequenced was PBMCs or T cells enriched from blood (not recorded which). These receptors all come from a woman between 18 and 29 years old who had recovered from COVID-19.

The chain has TRBV7-9 and TRBJ1-5; 7 nucleotides match TRBD1. The CDR3 is 16 amino acids. Germline-derived CDR1 and CDR2 are SEHNR and FQNEAQ (reference sequence). V dropped 2 bases and J dropped 2; count of bases not matched to a gene: 6. CDR3: CASSLSGGLGNQPQHF. CDR3 coding DNA: TGTGCCAGCAGCTTATCAGGGGGGCTTGGCAATCAGCCCCAGCATTTT.

The V and J genes are TRBV19 and TRBJ1-4; D is possibly TRBD1 (6 bases). The CDR3 is made up of 13 amino acids. V lost 4 bases, J lost 5 bases, and 8 bases lay in between. Germline V lookup: CDR1 LNHDA, CDR2 SQIVND (reference sequence). CDR3 nucleotides: TGTGCCAGTAGTAGGGGGCAGAATGAAAAACTGTTTTTT. Protein sequence: CASSRGQNEKLFF.

This chain links TRBV7-9 with TRBJ1-2; TRBD1 aligns across 9 bases. V dropped 1 base and J dropped 14; count of bases not matched to a gene: 5. CDR3 length equals 12 residues. CDR1 is SEHNR, CDR2 FQNEAQ, per germline (reference sequence). The CDR3 DNA follows: TGTGCCAGCAGCTTAGGAGGGACAGGGTGTACCTTC. Translation gives CASSLGGTGCTF. Supplemented by reference TRBV7-9 and TRBJ1-2, the full variable domain reads DTGVSQNPRHKITKRGQNVTFRCDPISEHNRLYWYRQTLGQGPEFLTYFQNEAQLEKSRLLSDRFSAERPKGSFSTLEIQRTEQGDSAMYLCASSLGGTGCTFGSGTRLTVV.

The table lists this clone with a few counts. The V and J genes are TRBV7-9 and TRBJ2-5; 8 bases match TRBD1. There are 13 residues in the CDR3. The germline CDR1 and CDR2 sequences are SEHNR and FQNEAQ (reference sequence). V was pared by 6 bases and J by 5 bases, with 5 bases of the junction left unmatched. CDR3 coding DNA: TGTGCCAGCAGTTCCAGGGGGCCGGAGACCCAGTACTTC. This sequence encodes CASSSRGPETQYF.

About this clone: Within the sample, other DNA sequences also encode this same CDR3. The chain uses TRBV25-1 and TRBJ1-1; 8 bases align to TRBD1. The junction had 10 bases not matched to a gene; V was cut back by 6 bases and J by 4 bases. The CDR3 is made up of 15 amino acids. CDR1 is MGHDK, CDR2 SYGVNS, per germline. The CDR3 reads CASSATGGLGTEAFF. The DNA for the CDR3 is TGTGCCAGCAGCGCAACAGGGGGGCTCGGCACTGAAGCTTTCTTT.

CDR3 coding DNA: TGTGCCAGCAGTGAAGCATGGGACATAATGCGGGCTGAAGCTTTCTTT. Its translation: CASSEAWDIMRAEAFF. The gene calls are TRBV6-1 and TRBJ1-1, with D possibly TRBD1 on 6 matching bases. The CDR3 consists of 16 residues. Trimming shortened V by 0 bases and J by 6 bases, and 17 bases separated the two germline ends. CDR1 MNHNS and CDR2 SASEGT come from the germline V gene.

CDR3 sequence (DNA): TGTGCCAGCAGCCCATCAGGGGGTTTACGGGGCTACACCTTC. This encodes CASSPSGGLRGYTF. This chain connects TRBV7-9 to TRBJ1-2; 7 positions agree with TRBD1. The length of the CDR3 is 14 residues. Germline CDR1 reads SEHNR; CDR2 reads FQNEAQ (reference sequence). The ends lost 5 bases at V and 8 bases at J; junction bases unmatched: 11.

The V and J genes are TRBV10-3 and TRBJ2-3, with D possibly TRBD2 on 5 matching bases. Trimming took off 2 bases at V and 1 base at J, with 7 bases between the two ends. This CDR3 contains 14 residues. Germline lookup yields CDR1 ENHRY and CDR2 SYGVKD. CDR3 amino acids: CAISERRGTDTQYF. CDR3 DNA: TGTGCCATCAGTGAGAGGCGGGGCACAGATACGCAGTATTTT.

The chain joins TRBV19 to TRBJ2-3; TRBD2 aligns across 8 bases. Germline V gene lookup returns CDR1 LNHDA and CDR2 SQIVND (reference sequence). The CDR3 is 16 residues long. J was trimmed by 2 bases and V by 3 bases; bases with no gene match: 7. The CDR3 protein is CASSMRLAGNTDTQYF. In DNA, the CDR3 is TGTGCCAGTAGTATGCGCCTAGCGGGCAACACAGATACGCAGTATTTT.

The chain links TRBV2 to TRBJ1-4; possible D gene TRBD1, 5 bases. Looked up from germline, CDR1 is SNHLY and CDR2 is FYNNEI. The ends were cut back, 4 bases at V and 0 bases at J, with 9 bases in the middle. This CDR3 spans 15 amino acids. The CDR3 DNA reads as TGTGCCAGCAGTGGACAGCCCACAACTAATGAAAAACTGTTTTTT. As protein: CASSGQPTTNEKLFF.

The genes are TRBV23-1 and TRBJ1-2; TRBD1 matches at 8 bases. TRBV23-1 is flagged as an ORF with uncertain function. CDR3 length equals 18 residues. Unmatched junction bases numbered 15, after V lost 3 bases and J lost 3 bases. CDR3 in amino acids: CASSHPEGAGGEDYGYTF. CDR3 DNA: TGCGCCAGCAGTCATCCCGAGGGGGCAGGGGGCGAAGACTATGGCTACACCTTC.

The chain combines TRBV11-3 with TRBJ1-2; 9 bases fit TRBD1. Germline values: CDR1 SGHNT, CDR2 YENEEA. This CDR3 region has 17 residues. With 3 bases clipped from V and 0 bases from J, the junction kept 8 bases outside the gene matches. In DNA form, the CDR3 reads TGTGCCAGCAGCTTGGTGACAGGGGGGACGGCTAACTATGGCTACACCTTC. Amino acids: CASSLVTGGTANYGYTF.

The rearrangement links TRBV19 to TRBJ1-2; tentative D call: TRBD1 (6 bases). CDR3 length equals 14 residues. Germline V gene sequence: CDR1 LNHDA, CDR2 SQIVND (reference sequence). V was cut by 4 bases and J by 6 bases, with 15 bases left in between. CDR3 loop: CASSKQQGPDGYTF. The CDR3 DNA sequence: TGTGCCAGTAGTAAACAACAGGGACCTGATGGCTACACCTTC.

The DNA for the CDR3 is TGTGCCAGCAGCTCAGGGGACAGGGTTAACTATGGCTACACCTTC. Translated: CASSSGDRVNYGYTF. This sequence joins TRBV7-2 and TRBJ1-2; 9 positions match TRBD1. Germline assignment: CDR1 SGHTA and CDR2 FQGNSA. The CDR3 consists of 15 residues. After removal of 4 bases from V and 1 base from J, the junction contained 4 bases not matched to a gene.

The chain couples TRBV7-2 to TRBJ1-4; tentative D call: TRBD1 (5 bases). V lost 5 bases, J lost 4 bases, and 11 bases lay in between. The CDR3 totals 14 residues. The germline V gene has CDR1 SGHTA and CDR2 FQGNSA. CDR3 loop: CASSHNGGNEKLFF. In DNA, the CDR3 is TGTGCCAGCAGCCACAACGGGGGTAATGAAAAACTGTTTTTT.

J is TRBJ2-5 and V is TRBV7-2, with TRBD2 matching over 7 bases. Germline V gene lookup returns CDR1 SGHTA and CDR2 FQGNSA. This CDR3 is 15 amino acids long. With 0 bases clipped from V and 5 bases from J, the junction kept 6 bases outside the gene matches. The CDR3 here is CASSLAGREGETQYF. CDR3 nucleotides: TGTGCCAGCAGCTTAGCGGGAAGGGAGGGGGAGACCCAGTACTTC.

V gene TRBV6-5 combines with J gene TRBJ2-7; TRBD2 agrees at 11 bases. Germline CDR1 reads MNHEY; CDR2 reads SVGAGI. After removal of 7 bases from V and 5 bases from J, the junction contained 7 bases not matched to a gene. The CDR3 has 14 residues. The chain's CDR3 is CASNIAGGPHEQYF. DNA for the CDR3: TGTGCCAGCAACATAGCGGGAGGGCCCCACGAGCAGTACTTC.

The chain joins TRBV6-5 to TRBJ1-3; D possibly corresponds to TRBD1 (5 bases). The germline V and J ends were trimmed by 6 bases and 7 bases, with 19 bases remaining between them. Germline CDR1 MNHEY, CDR2 SVGAGI. The CDR3 is 15 residues long. DNA of the CDR3: TGTGCCAGCAGCCAGAGATCAGGGTTCTGGAACACCATATATTTT. Translated: CASSQRSGFWNTIYF.

CDR3 amino acids: CASSQDHRVTTEAFF. In nucleotides, the CDR3 is TGCGCCAGCAGCCAAGATCACAGGGTGACAACTGAAGCTTTCTTT. The V call is TRBV4-1, the J call TRBJ1-1; possibly TRBD1 for D (6 bases). Germline V gives CDR1 MGHRA, CDR2 YSYEKL. The CDR3 runs to 15 residues. V lost 0 bases to trimming and J lost 5 bases, with 13 bases between them.

The gene calls are TRBV12-3 or TRBV12-4 and TRBJ1-1, with 7 bases aligning to TRBD1. Trimming at V came to 5 bases and at J to 3 bases, leaving 3 bases not matched to a gene. This CDR3 has 13 residues. The CDR3 sequence: CASSKGADTEAFF. CDR3 nucleotide sequence: TGTGCCAGCAGTAAGGGGGCGGACACTGAAGCTTTCTTT.

V usage is TRBV21-1 and J usage is TRBJ2-7; the table's D gene call, TRBD1, was not cross checked with the DNA. TRBV21-1 is deemed a pseudogene. The CDR3 is made up of 15 amino acids. The CDR3 bases are TGTGCCAGCAGCACATGGGACAGGGGCAGCTACGAGCAGTACTTC. This translates into CASSTWDRGSYEQYF.